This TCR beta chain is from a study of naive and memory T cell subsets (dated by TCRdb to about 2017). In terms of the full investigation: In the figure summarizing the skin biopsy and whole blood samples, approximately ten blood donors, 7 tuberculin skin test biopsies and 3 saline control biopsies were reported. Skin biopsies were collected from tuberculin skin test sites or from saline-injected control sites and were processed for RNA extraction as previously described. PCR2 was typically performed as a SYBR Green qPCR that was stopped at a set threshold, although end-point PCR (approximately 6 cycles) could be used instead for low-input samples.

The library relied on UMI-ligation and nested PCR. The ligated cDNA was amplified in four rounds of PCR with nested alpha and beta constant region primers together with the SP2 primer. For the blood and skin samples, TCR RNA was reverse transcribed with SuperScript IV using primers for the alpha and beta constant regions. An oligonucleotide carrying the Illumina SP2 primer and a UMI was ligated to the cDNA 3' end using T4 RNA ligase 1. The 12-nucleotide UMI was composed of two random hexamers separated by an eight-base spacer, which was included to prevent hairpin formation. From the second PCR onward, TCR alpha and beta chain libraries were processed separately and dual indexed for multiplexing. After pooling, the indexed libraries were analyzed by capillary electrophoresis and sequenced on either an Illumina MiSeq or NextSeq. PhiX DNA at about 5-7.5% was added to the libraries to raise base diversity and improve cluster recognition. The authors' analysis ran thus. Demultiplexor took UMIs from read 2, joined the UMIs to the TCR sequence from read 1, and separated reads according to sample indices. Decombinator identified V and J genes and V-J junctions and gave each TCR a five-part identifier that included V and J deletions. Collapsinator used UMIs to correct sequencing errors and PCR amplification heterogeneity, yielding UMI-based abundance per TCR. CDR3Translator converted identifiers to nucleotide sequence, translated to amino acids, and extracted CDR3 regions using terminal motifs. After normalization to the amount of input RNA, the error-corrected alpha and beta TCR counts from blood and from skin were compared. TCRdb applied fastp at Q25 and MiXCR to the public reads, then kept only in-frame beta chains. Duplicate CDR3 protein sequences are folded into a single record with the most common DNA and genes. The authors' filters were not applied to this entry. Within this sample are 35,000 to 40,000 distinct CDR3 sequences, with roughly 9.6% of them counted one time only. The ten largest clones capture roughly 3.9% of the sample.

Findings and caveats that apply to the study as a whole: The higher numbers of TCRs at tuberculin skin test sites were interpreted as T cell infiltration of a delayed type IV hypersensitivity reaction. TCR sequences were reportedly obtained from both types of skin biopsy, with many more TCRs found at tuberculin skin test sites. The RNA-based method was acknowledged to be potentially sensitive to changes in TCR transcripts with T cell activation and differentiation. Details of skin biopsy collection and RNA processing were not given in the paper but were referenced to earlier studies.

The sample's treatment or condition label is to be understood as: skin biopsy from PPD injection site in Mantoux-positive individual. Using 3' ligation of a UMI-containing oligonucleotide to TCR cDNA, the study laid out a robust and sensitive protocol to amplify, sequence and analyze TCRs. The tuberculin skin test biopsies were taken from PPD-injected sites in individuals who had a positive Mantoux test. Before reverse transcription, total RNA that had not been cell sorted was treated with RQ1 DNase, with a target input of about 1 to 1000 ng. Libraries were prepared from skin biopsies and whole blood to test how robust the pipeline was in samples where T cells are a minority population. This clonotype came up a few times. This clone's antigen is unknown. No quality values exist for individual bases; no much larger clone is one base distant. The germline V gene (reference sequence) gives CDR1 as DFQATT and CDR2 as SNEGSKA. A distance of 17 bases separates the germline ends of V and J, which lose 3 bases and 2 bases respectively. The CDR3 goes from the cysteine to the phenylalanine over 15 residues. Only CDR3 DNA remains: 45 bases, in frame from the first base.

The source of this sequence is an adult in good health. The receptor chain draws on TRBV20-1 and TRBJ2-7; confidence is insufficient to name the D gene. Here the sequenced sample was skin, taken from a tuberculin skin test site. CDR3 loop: CSASPSPPGAYEQYF. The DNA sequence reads TGCAGTGCTAGTCCATCCCCGCCCGGAGCCTACGAGCAGTACTTC.